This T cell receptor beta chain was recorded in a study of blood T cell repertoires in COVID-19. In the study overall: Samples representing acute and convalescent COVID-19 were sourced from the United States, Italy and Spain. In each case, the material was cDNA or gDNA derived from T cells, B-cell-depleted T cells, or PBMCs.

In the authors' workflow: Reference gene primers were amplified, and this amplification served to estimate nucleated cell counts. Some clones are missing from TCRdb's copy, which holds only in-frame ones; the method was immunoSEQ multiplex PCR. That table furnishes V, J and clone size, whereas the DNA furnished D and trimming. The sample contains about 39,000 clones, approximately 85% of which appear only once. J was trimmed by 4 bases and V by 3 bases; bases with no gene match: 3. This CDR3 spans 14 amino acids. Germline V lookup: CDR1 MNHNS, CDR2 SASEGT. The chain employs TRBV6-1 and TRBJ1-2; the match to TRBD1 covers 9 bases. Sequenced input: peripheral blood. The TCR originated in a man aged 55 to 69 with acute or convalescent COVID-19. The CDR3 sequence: CASSETGGPYGYTF. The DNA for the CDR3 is TGTGCCAGCAGTGAGACAGGGGGTCCCTATGGCTACACCTTC.